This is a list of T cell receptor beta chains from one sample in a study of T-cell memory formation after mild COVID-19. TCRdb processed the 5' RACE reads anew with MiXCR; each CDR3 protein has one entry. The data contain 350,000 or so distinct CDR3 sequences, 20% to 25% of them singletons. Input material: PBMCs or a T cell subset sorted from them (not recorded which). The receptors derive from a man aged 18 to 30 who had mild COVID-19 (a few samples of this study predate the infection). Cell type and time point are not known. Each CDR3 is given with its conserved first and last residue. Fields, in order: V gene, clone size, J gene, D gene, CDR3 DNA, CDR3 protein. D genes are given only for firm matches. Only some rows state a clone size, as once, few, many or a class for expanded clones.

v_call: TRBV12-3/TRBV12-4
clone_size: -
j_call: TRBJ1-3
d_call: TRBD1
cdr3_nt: TGTGCCAGCAAGGGACAGGTGGGGGAAAACACCATATATTTT
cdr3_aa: CASKGQVGENTIYF

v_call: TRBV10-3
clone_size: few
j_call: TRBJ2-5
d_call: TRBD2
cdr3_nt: TGTGCCATCAGCGGTAGCGGGGGGGCCTTCGGGGAGACCCAGTACTTC
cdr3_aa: CAISGSGGAFGETQYF

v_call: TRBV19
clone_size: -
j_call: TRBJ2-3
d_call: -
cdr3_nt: TGTGCCAGTAGTATGGGGCAAGGGATCGTGGATACGCAGTATTTT
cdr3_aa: CASSMGQGIVDTQYF

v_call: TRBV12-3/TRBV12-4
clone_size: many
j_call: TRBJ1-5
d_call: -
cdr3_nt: TGTGCCAGCAGTACTGAGGGGAGCAATCAGCCCCAGCATTTT
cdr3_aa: CASSTEGSNQPQHF

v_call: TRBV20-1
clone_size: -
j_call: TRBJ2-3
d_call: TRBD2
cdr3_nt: TGCAGTGCTAGACTAGCGGGGGCAGATACGCAGTATTTT
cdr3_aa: CSARLAGADTQYF

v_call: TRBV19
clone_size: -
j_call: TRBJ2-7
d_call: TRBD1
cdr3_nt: TGTGCCAGTAGTATCGCCGGACAGGATCCCAACGAGCAGTACTTC
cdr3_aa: CASSIAGQDPNEQYF

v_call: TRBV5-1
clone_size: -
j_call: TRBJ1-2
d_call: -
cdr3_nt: TGCGCCAGCAGCACCGGGCGGCAGGGAAATGGCTACACCTTC
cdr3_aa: CASSTGRQGNGYTF

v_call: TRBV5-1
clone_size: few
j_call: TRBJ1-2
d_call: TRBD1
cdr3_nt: TGCGCCAGCAGCTTGGCCGACCGGGACAGGGGGATTAACTATGGCTACACCTTC
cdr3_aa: CASSLADRDRGINYGYTF

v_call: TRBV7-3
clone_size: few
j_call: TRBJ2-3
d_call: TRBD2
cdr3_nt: TGTGCCAGCAGCTTTGGGGTTTACAGCGGGACCACAGATACGCAGTATTTT
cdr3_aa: CASSFGVYSGTTDTQYF

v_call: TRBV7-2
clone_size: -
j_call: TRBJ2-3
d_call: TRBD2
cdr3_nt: TGTGCCAGCACCACTAGCGGGGGGTTCGCAGATACGCAGTATTTT
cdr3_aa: CASTTSGGFADTQYF